A selection of T cell receptor beta chains follows, all from one sample in a study of cytomegalovirus exposure and HLA in healthy donors. Data came from immunoSEQ multiplex PCR; TCRdb stores just in-frame clones and leaves some out. Of approximately 110,000 clones detected, just under 75% appear once; the ten largest clones hold about 2.6%. The specimen sequenced was PBMCs. These TCRs come from a man aged 45 to 65 in good health and CMV-seropositive. Both conserved end residues are part of each CDR3. Each record gives: D gene, J gene, V gene, clone size, CDR3 protein, CDR3 DNA. A D gene is named only where the DNA matches it firmly. Clone size is given for some rows only: seen once, a few or many times, or a class if the clone is expanded.

>-|TRBJ2-2|TRBV13|-
CASSLGQISAGELFF
TGTGCCAGCAGCTTAGGCCAGATCTCCGCCGGGGAGCTGTTTTTT
>TRBD1|TRBJ2-5|TRBV29-1|once
CSVEGGTGDIETQYF
TGCAGCGTTGAAGGAGGGACAGGGGACATAGAGACCCAGTACTTC
>-|TRBJ2-3|TRBV6-1|-
CASSRLGPDTQYF
TGTGCCAGCAGCCGACTAGGGCCGGATACGCAGTATTTT
>-|TRBJ1-1|TRBV10-2|-
CASRGTSNTEAFF
TGCGCCAGCAGGGGGACATCGAACACTGAAGCTTTCTTT
>-|TRBJ2-5|TRBV5-5|once
CASSPEYGQETQYF
TGTGCCAGCAGCCCGGAGTATGGTCAAGAGACCCAGTACTTC
>-|TRBJ1-2|TRBV2|-
CASKDNNYGYTF
TGTGCCAGCAAGGACAATAACTATGGCTACACCTTC
>TRBD1|TRBJ1-2|TRBV29-1|once
CSVSGQGAPGYGYTF
TGCAGCGTATCGGGACAGGGGGCCCCCGGCTATGGCTACACCTTC
>-|TRBJ1-3|TRBV27|-
CASSLSRSSGNTIYF
TGTGCCAGCAGTTTATCGAGGAGCTCTGGAAACACCATATATTTT
>TRBD2|TRBJ2-5|TRBV4-1|-
CASSQEGWGSGGFETQYF
TGCGCCAGCAGCCAAGAGGGATGGGGTAGCGGGGGATTTGAGACCCAGTACTTC
>TRBD1|TRBJ2-7|TRBV5-1|-
CASTVDRNPSYEQYF
TGCGCCAGCACTGTGGACAGGAACCCCTCCTACGAGCAGTACTTC
>-|TRBJ2-3|TRBV5-1|-
CASSLEGGDTQYF
TGCGCCAGCAGCTTGGAGGGGGGGGATACGCAGTATTTT
>TRBD2|TRBJ2-1|TRBV19|-
CASSTSGSWDNEQFF
TGTGCCAGTTCAACTAGCGGGAGTTGGGACAATGAGCAGTTCTTC
>-|TRBJ2-1|TRBV7-3|-
CASSLVGTPPSSYNEQFF
TGTGCCAGCAGCTTAGTGGGGACTCCTCCCAGCTCCTACAATGAGCAGTTCTTC
>-|TRBJ1-3|TRBV12-5|-
CASGLWLGGSGNTIYF
TGTGCTAGTGGTTTGTGGTTAGGCGGCTCTGGAAACACCATATATTTT
>TRBD1|TRBJ1-3|TRBV9|-
CASSSTGAGNTIYF
TGTGCCAGCAGCAGTACAGGGGCCGGAAACACCATATATTTT
>TRBD2|TRBJ2-1|TRBV18|once
CASSPPSAGGNNEQFF
TGTGCCAGCTCACCACCTTCAGCGGGAGGCAACAATGAGCAGTTCTTC
>-|TRBJ2-7|TRBV5-1|-
CASRLTAYEQYF
TGCGCCAGCAGACTAACCGCCTACGAGCAGTACTTC
>TRBD1|TRBJ1-1|TRBV2|-
CASRARGMTEAFF
TGTGCCAGCAGGGCCAGGGGGATGACTGAAGCTTTCTTT
>TRBD1|TRBJ2-2|TRBV18|-
CASSPEPGQGRLFF
TGTGCCAGCTCACCGGAACCGGGACAGGGAAGGCTGTTTTTT
>TRBD1|TRBJ2-5|TRBV5-1|-
CASSVLQGSSETQYF
TGCGCCAGCAGCGTATTACAGGGGAGTTCGGAGACCCAGTACTTC
>-|TRBJ1-2|TRBV10-3|-
CAISQDSRVGYTF
TGTGCCATCAGTCAGGACAGTAGAGTGGGCTACACCTTC
>TRBD1|TRBJ1-2|TRBV6-5|-
CASSLQGKDYGYTF
TGTGCCAGCAGCCTACAGGGGAAGGACTATGGCTACACCTTC
>-|TRBJ2-5|TRBV6-1|once
CASSEGGARGTETQYF
TGTGCCAGCAGTGAAGGTGGGGCCCGGGGGACTGAGACCCAGTACTTC
>TRBD1|TRBJ1-2|TRBV27|-
CASRQQGISGYTF
TGTGCCAGCAGACAACAGGGGATCTCTGGCTACACCTTC
>-|TRBJ2-5|TRBV5-1|-
CASSLEGGRETQYF
TGCGCCAGCAGCTTAGAAGGGGGTCGAGAGACCCAGTACTTC
>-|TRBJ2-1|TRBV2|few
CASSGQTYNEQFF
TGTGCCAGCAGCGGACAGACCTACAATGAGCAGTTCTTC
>TRBD1|TRBJ1-1|TRBV19|-
CASTHQGQGIEAFF
TGTGCCAGTACCCACCAGGGACAGGGGATTGAAGCTTTCTTT
>-|TRBJ1-2|TRBV12-5|-
CASGTTPLYGYTF
TGTGCTAGTGGTACGACACCGCTCTATGGCTACACCTTC
>-|TRBJ1-1|TRBV10-2|-
CASKEPDTEAFF
TGCGCCAGCAAGGAGCCCGACACTGAAGCTTTCTTT
>TRBD2|TRBJ2-3|TRBV5-1|once
CASSLRSGGGDTQYF
TGCGCCAGCAGCTTGAGGAGCGGGGGGGGAGATACGCAGTATTTT
>TRBD2|TRBJ2-5|TRBV18|-
CASSPPRRPGLAGNRETQYF
TGTGCCAGCTCACCACCAAGGAGGCCGGGACTAGCGGGAAATAGAGAGACCCAGTACTTC
>-|TRBJ2-5|TRBV5-1|-
CASSFRQPQETQYF
TGCGCCAGCAGCTTTAGACAGCCCCAAGAGACCCAGTACTTC
>-|TRBJ1-2|TRBV9|-
CASSATGVGHYGYTF
TGTGCCAGCAGCGCGACGGGGGTAGGTCACTATGGCTACACCTTC
>-|TRBJ1-1|TRBV7-2|once
CASSPERGGEAFF
TGTGCCAGCAGCCCAGAACGAGGAGGTGAAGCTTTCTTT
>-|TRBJ1-5|TRBV15|-
CATSRDRGSNQPQHF
TGTGCCACCAGCAGAGATAGAGGAAGCAATCAGCCCCAGCATTTT
>-|TRBJ1-2|TRBV14|-
CASSQEIAGRTYGYTF
TGTGCCAGCAGCCAAGAAATCGCAGGGAGGACGTATGGCTACACCTTC
>TRBD1|TRBJ1-1|TRBV4-2|-
CASSQELDRGKEAFF
TGTGCCAGCAGCCAAGAGTTGGACAGGGGGAAGGAAGCTTTCTTT
>-|TRBJ1-5|TRBV6-1|-
CASSEVGSGPQHF
TGTGCCAGCAGTGAAGTAGGGAGTGGGCCCCAGCATTTT
>TRBD1|TRBJ1-1|TRBV6-4|-
CASSDPGQGAENTEAFF
TGTGCCAGCAGTGACCCGGGACAGGGGGCCGAGAACACTGAAGCTTTCTTT
>-|TRBJ2-5|TRBV21-1|-
CASSKIGVEETQYF
TGTGCCAGCAGCAAAATCGGGGTGGAAGAGACCCAGTACTTC
>TRBD2|TRBJ2-2|TRBV2|once
CASRSSGGAITGELFF
TGTGCCAGCAGGTCCAGCGGGGGGGCTATCACCGGGGAGCTGTTTTTT
>-|TRBJ1-1|TRBV11-2|-
CASSLAGVMNTEAFF
TGTGCCAGCAGCTTAGCAGGGGTTATGAACACTGAAGCTTTCTTT
>-|TRBJ1-2|TRBV2|-
CASSERGPNYGYTF
TGTGCCAGCAGTGAGCGGGGACCCAACTATGGCTACACCTTC
>-|TRBJ2-5|TRBV5-5|-
CASSLDNPETQYF
TGTGCCAGCAGCTTGGACAATCCAGAGACCCAGTACTTC
>TRBD2|TRBJ2-1|TRBV18|-
CASSPNGRVRNEQFF
TGTGCCAGCTCACCGAACGGGAGGGTCAGGAATGAGCAGTTCTTC
>TRBD1|TRBJ1-1|TRBV6-5|-
CASKDRENTEAFF
TGTGCCAGCAAGGACAGGGAGAACACTGAAGCTTTCTTT
>TRBD1|TRBJ2-4|TRBV30|-
CACETGEAKNIQYF
TGTGCCTGTGAAACAGGGGAGGCCAAAAACATTCAGTACTTC
>-|TRBJ2-7|TRBV10-2|-
CASTQPRTYEQYF
TGCGCCAGCACCCAGCCGAGGACCTACGAGCAGTACTTC
>-|TRBJ1-1|TRBV5-1|-
CASSFRPTDLNTEAFF
TGCGCCAGCAGCTTCCGACCGACAGATTTGAACACTGAAGCTTTCTTT
>-|TRBJ1-2|TRBV4-1|-
CASSQEVTLNYGYTF
TGCGCCAGCAGCCAAGAGGTCACCCTAAACTATGGCTACACCTTC
>-|TRBJ2-5|TRBV5-1|-
CASSLGRTEGTQYF
TGCGCCAGCAGCTTGGGGCGAACCGAGGGGACCCAGTACTTC
>TRBD1|TRBJ2-2|TRBV10-1|-
CASSESSGQGDQLFF
TGCGCCAGCAGTGAGTCGAGCGGCCAGGGGGATCAGCTGTTTTTT
>TRBD1|TRBJ2-1|TRBV28|-
CASTQGAGEQFF
TGTGCCAGCACCCAGGGGGCAGGCGAGCAGTTCTTC
>-|TRBJ2-2|TRBV2|-
CASSAGESGELFF
TGTGCCAGCAGTGCGGGAGAGTCGGGGGAGCTGTTTTTT
>-|TRBJ1-5|TRBV19|few
CASTPWGDGSDQPQHF
TGTGCCAGTACCCCCTGGGGAGACGGTTCCGATCAGCCCCAGCATTTT